This T cell receptor beta chain originates from a study of blood T cell repertoires in COVID-19. Profiling relied on immunoSEQ multiplex PCR, and the TCRdb table lists in-frame clones only, not all of them. The table shows 300,000 to 350,000 clones, with roughly nine tenths occurring only once. This clone has a handful of counts. CDR1 is LNHDA, CDR2 SQIVND, per germline (reference sequence). The junction had 9 bases not matched to a gene; V was cut back by 3 bases and J by 7 bases. CDR3 length: 15 residues. Sequences were obtained from peripheral blood. The rearrangement joins TRBV19 to TRBJ2-1, with 7 bases fitting TRBD2. This clonotype was obtained from a woman aged 55 to 70 with COVID-19, enrolled during active disease. Here the CDR3 DNA reads TGTGCCAGTAGTATGGGACTAAACCCAGAAAATGAGCAGTTCTTC. It translates to CASSMGLNPENEQFF.